The clone carrying this T cell receptor beta chain came up a few times. Antigen unknown. Expressed TCRB transcripts were sequenced, since all the RNA that had been isolated was reverse transcribed. Assay used: immunoSEQ multiplex PCR; TCRdb lists only in-frame clones, some missing. The repertoire holds 630,000 or so clones, with roughly an eighth as singletons. The sample belongs to a study of beta chain features in type 1 diabetes. Regarding the study as a whole: In all four CD4+ subsets, TCRB CDR3 length was significantly, moderately reduced in type 1 diabetes.

Sequenced sample: naive CD4+ T cells from blood. The clonotype was recovered from a man younger than 30 with type 1 diabetes.

The CDR3 region is CATSRRSGSSDEQYF. DNA of the CDR3: TGTGCCACCAGCAGACGTAGCGGGAGTAGCGACGAGCAGTACTTC. The J gene is TRBJ2-7, the V gene TRBV15, with 9 bases matching TRBD2. This CDR3 has 15 amino acids. Germline-derived CDR1 and CDR2 are LNHNV and YYDKDF (reference sequence). J was trimmed by 5 bases and V by 2 bases; bases with no gene match: 7.